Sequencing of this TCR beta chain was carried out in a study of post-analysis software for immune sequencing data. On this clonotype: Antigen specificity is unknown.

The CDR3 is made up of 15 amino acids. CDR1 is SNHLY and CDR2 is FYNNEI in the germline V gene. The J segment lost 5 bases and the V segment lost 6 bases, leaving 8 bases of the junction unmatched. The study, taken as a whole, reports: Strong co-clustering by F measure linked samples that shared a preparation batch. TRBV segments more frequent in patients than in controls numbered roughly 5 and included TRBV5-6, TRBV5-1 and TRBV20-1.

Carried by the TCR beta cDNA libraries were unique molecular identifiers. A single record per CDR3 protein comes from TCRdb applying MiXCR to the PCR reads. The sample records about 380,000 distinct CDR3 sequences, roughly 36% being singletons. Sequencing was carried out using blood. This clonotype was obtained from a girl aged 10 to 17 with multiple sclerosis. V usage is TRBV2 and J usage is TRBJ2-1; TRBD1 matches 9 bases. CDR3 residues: CASREDRGVDNEQFF. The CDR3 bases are TGTGCCAGCAGGGAGGACAGGGGAGTAGACAATGAGCAGTTCTTC.